These 20 T cell receptor beta chains came from one sample sequenced in a study of monozygotic twins with inflammatory bowel disease. Using the 5' RACE reads, TCRdb records one entry per CDR3 protein without DNA. With about 160,000 distinct CDR3 sequences in the sample, the ten largest clones hold 2.4%. Sequencing used blood. Every receptor here comes from a human donor with ulcerative colitis or Crohn's disease, or a healthy co-twin of an affected twin (not recorded which).

V is TRBV5-1 and J is TRBJ2-7; TCRdb names TRBD1, which stays unverified in the absence of DNA. CDR3 length: 13 residues. Germline CDR1 SGHRS, CDR2 YFSETQ. CDR3 protein: CASSLTGWDEQYF.

The chain is built from TRBV7-2 and TRBJ2-7; TCRdb's D call of TRBD1 is untestable without DNA. CDR1 and CDR2 (germline): SGHTA, FQGNSA. CDR3 length equals 13 residues. The CDR3 reads CASSRQVPYEQYF.

The V and J genes are TRBV11-1 and TRBJ2-1. This CDR3 region has 13 residues. The germline V gene has CDR1 SGHAT and CDR2 FQDESV (reference sequence). The CDR3 sequence is CASSPHYNNEQFF.

The V call is TRBV5-1, the J call TRBJ2-1. The CDR3 has 16 amino acids. Looked up from germline, CDR1 is SGHRS and CDR2 is YFSETQ. The CDR3 loop is CASSLIDTPPYNEQFF.

The chain's CDR3 is CASSPDRAWLGDTQYF. The J gene is TRBJ2-3, the V gene TRBV5-1; TCRdb calls TRBD1, which cannot be checked without DNA. The CDR3 totals 16 residues. Per germline, CDR1 SGHRS and CDR2 YFSETQ.

The CDR3 loop is CASSERGDSDQPQHF. The V gene is TRBV25-1, the J gene TRBJ1-5; without DNA, the TCRdb call of TRBD1 cannot be checked. The CDR3 is made up of 15 amino acids. CDR1 is MGHDK and CDR2 is SYGVNS in the germline V gene.

The chain recombines TRBV7-8 with TRBJ2-1; TCRdb calls TRBD2, which cannot be checked without DNA. Germline CDR1 SGHVS, CDR2 FQNEAQ. The CDR3 has 15 amino acids. CDR3 protein: CASSFWAGGSNEQFF.

The V and J genes are TRBV14 and TRBJ1-6; as DNA is missing, the TRBD1 call by TCRdb cannot be tested. This CDR3 spans 16 amino acids. Per the germline V gene, CDR1 is SGHDN and CDR2 is FVKESK. CDR3 sequence: CASSQEGRGLNSPLHF.

The chain employs TRBV5-1 and TRBJ2-3; as DNA is missing, the TRBD2 call by TCRdb cannot be tested. This CDR3 has 15 amino acids. Per germline, CDR1 SGHRS and CDR2 YFSETQ. CDR3 in amino acids: CASSFSGRAGDTQYF. Full variable domain (missing parts from reference TRBV5-1 and TRBJ2-3): KAGVTQTPRYLIKTRGQQVTLSCSPISGHRSVSWYQQTPGQGLQFLFEYFSETQRNKGNFPGRFSGRQFSNSRSEMNVSTLELGDSALYLCASSFSGRAGDTQYFGPGTRLTVL.

The chain employs TRBV29-1 and TRBJ1-2; TCRdb designates TRBD1, a call that cannot be tested without DNA. The CDR3 extends over 15 amino acids. In germline, CDR1 is SQVTM, CDR2 ANQGSEA. CDR3 protein: CSVVELSRDIYGYTF.

This chain connects TRBV20-1 to TRBJ2-5; without DNA, the TCRdb call of TRBD1 cannot be checked. The CDR3 has 15 residues. Germline V gives CDR1 DFQATT, CDR2 SNEGSKA (reference sequence). This CDR3 is CSARGDAQGRETQYF.

This sequence joins TRBV3-1 and TRBJ2-7. Germline-derived CDR1 and CDR2 are LGHDT and YNNKEL (reference sequence). This CDR3 spans 13 amino acids. CDR3 sequence reads: CASSSDLSYEQYF.

This chain's CDR3 is CASSLRLAGPYEQYF. The gene calls are TRBV7-2 and TRBJ2-7; TCRdb's D gene call, TRBD1, goes unchecked for lack of DNA. Germline CDR1 SGHTA, CDR2 FQGNSA. The CDR3 spans 15 residues.

The CDR3 reads CPSSFNRGADTQYF. This chain connects TRBV5-1 to TRBJ2-3; TCRdb returns TRBD1, unconfirmable since there is no DNA. CDR3 length: 14 amino acids. Germline V gene data show CDR1 as SGHRS and CDR2 as YFSETQ.

This sequence joins TRBV6-1 and TRBJ1-1. CDR1 is MNHNS and CDR2 is SASEGT in the germline V gene. This CDR3 is built from 14 residues. The CDR3 spells CASSENRENTEAFF.

The genes are TRBV7-9 and TRBJ1-2. This CDR3 comprises 14 residues. The germline V gene has CDR1 SEHNR and CDR2 FQNEAQ (reference sequence). The CDR3 sequence: CASSLTSKGNGYTF.

The rearrangement links TRBV4-2 to TRBJ2-2; TCRdb's D gene call, TRBD2, goes unchecked for lack of DNA. CDR1 and CDR2 (germline): LGHNA, YNFKEQ. The CDR3 has 17 amino acids. CDR3 loop: CASSRATSGGANGELFF.

This chain links TRBV11-2 with TRBJ2-1. The length of the CDR3 is 12 residues. Germline V CDR1 and CDR2: SGHAT, FQNNGV. CDR3 protein: CASSLSSDEQFF.

The chain joins TRBV5-4 to TRBJ1-1; TCRdb selects TRBD1, and the lack of DNA leaves this call unchecked. The CDR3 extends over 15 amino acids. Germline CDR1 reads SGHNT; CDR2 reads YYREEE (reference sequence). The CDR3: CASSLGAPGNTEAFF.

V gene TRBV7-2 combines with J gene TRBJ1-6; the TRBD1 assignment by TCRdb is unverifiable without DNA. The germline CDR1 and CDR2 sequences are SGHTA and FQGNSA. CDR3 length: 17 residues. Here the CDR3 reads CASSLAGGADRGTPLHF.